Following are 20 T cell receptor beta chains from one sample sequenced in a study of T-cell memory formation after mild COVID-19. Via MiXCR, TCRdb re-called the 5' RACE reads, giving one row per CDR3 protein. The sample includes about 84,000 distinct CDR3 sequences, approximately 15% of them seen just once. Material: PBMCs or a T cell subset sorted from them (not recorded which). Receptors originate from an adult woman who had mild COVID-19 (a few samples of this study predate the infection). Cell type and time point are not known.

Only a few counts were recorded for this clonotype. The chain has TRBV9 and TRBJ1-2; 12 nucleotides agree with TRBD1. Per the germline V gene, CDR1 is SGDLS and CDR2 is YYNGEE. V dropped 4 bases and J dropped 3; count of bases not matched to a gene: 4. The length of the CDR3 is 15 residues. The CDR3 spells CASSIRDRGHYGYTF. The CDR3 DNA reads TGTGCCAGCAGCATCCGGGACAGGGGGCACTATGGCTACACCTTC.

This clonotype was detected ten times or more. CDR3 DNA: TGCAGCGTTGAAGATCTGGAGCGGGGAGATCTGGGAGAGACCCAGTACTTC. It encodes CSVEDLERGDLGETQYF. This chain joins TRBV29-1 and TRBJ2-5; the match to TRBD2 covers 7 bases. Trimming removed 0 bases from V and 4 bases from J; junction bases left unmatched: 14. Germline CDR1 SQVTM, CDR2 ANQGSEA. This CDR3 has 17 residues.

There are many counts of this clonotype. V usage is TRBV29-1 and J usage is TRBJ2-5; D remains unclear. Per the germline V gene, CDR1 is SQVTM and CDR2 is ANQGSEA. There are 12 residues in the CDR3. V dropped 0 bases and J dropped 5 bases, with 7 bases sitting between them. The CDR3 spells CSVEDNTETQYF. The CDR3 DNA is TGCAGCGTTGAAGATAATACGGAGACCCAGTACTTC.

The V and J genes are TRBV4-1 and TRBJ2-2; 9 nucleotides line up with TRBD2. The CDR3 sequence is 20 residues long. V trimming: 3 bases; J trimming: 0 bases; junction bases outside the gene matches: 14. Germline CDR1 and CDR2: MGHRA and YSYEKL. The CDR3, as DNA: TGCGCCAGCAGCCATTCCTTCGGGGCTAGCGGGACGCCGAACACCGGGGAGCTGTTTTTT. Its translation is CASSHSFGASGTPNTGELFF.

This clonotype was observed a handful of times. This rearrangement joins TRBV4-3 to TRBJ2-7, with 9 positions matching TRBD1. Germline CDR1 and CDR2: LGHNA and YSLEER. The CDR3 consists of 16 residues. The trim removed 4 bases at V and 3 bases at J, leaving 10 bases unmatched. This CDR3 reads CASSLEFGTGHYEQYF. CDR3 DNA: TGCGCCAGCAGCCTCGAGTTCGGGACAGGGCACTACGAGCAGTACTTC.

The sample holds a few counts of this clonotype. The chain has TRBV4-2 and TRBJ2-7; 7 bases fit TRBD1. The V gene's germline CDR1 is LGHNA and CDR2 YNFKEQ. The CDR3 loop spans 15 amino acids. Trimming cost V 4 bases and J 5 bases; bases outside gene matches: 11. The CDR3 reads CASSLLRDSNHEQYF. For the CDR3, the DNA is TGTGCCAGCAGCCTGCTTAGGGACAGTAACCACGAGCAGTACTTC.

This clonotype has ten or more counts. The chain employs TRBV12-3 or TRBV12-4 and TRBJ2-3; 11 nucleotides agree with TRBD2. The ends lost 4 bases at V and 3 bases at J; junction bases unmatched: 3. The length of the CDR3 is 15 residues. In DNA form, the CDR3 reads TGTGCCAGCAGTTCTTTAGCGGGGGGGACAGATACGCAGTATTTT. This encodes CASSSLAGGTDTQYF.

There are a few counts of this clonotype. The V and J genes are TRBV9 and TRBJ1-3; D remains ambiguous. The CDR3 is 14 residues long. Per germline, CDR1 SGDLS and CDR2 YYNGEE. Deletions cut 0 bases from V and 2 bases from J, with 6 bases between. The CDR3: CASSVDTAGNTIYF. As DNA, the CDR3 is TGTGCCAGCAGCGTAGATACGGCTGGAAACACCATATATTTT. Supplemented by reference TRBV9 and TRBJ1-3, the full variable domain reads DSGVTQTPKHLITATGQRVTLRCSPRSGDLSVYWYQQSLDQGLQFLIQYYNGEERAKGNILERFSAQQFPDLHSELNLSSLELGDSALYFCASSVDTAGNTIYFGEGSWLTVV.

In its sample, this clonotype was seen a few times. The chain uses TRBV4-2 and TRBJ1-1; possible D gene TRBD1, 6 bases. V dropped 0 bases and J dropped 5 bases, with 19 bases sitting between them. The germline V gene encodes CDR1 LGHNA and CDR2 YNFKEQ. The CDR3 totals 17 residues. CDR3 amino acids: CASSQEGTIGLRTEAFF. In DNA, the CDR3 is TGTGCCAGCAGCCAAGAGGGGACAATAGGATTGCGGACTGAAGCTTTCTTT.

This clonotype was detected a few times. This sequence joins TRBV12-3 or TRBV12-4 and TRBJ2-5; D call uncertain. There are 13 residues in the CDR3. V lost 3 bases and J 7 bases, leaving 12 bases between the germline ends. Here the CDR3 DNA reads TGTGCCAGCAGTTTTTCGGGTCTGGGGACCCAGTACTTC. It translates to CASSFSGLGTQYF.

The chain couples TRBV12-3 or TRBV12-4 to TRBJ2-3, with D possibly being TRBD2 (6 bases). The CDR3 extends over 14 amino acids. With 7 bases removed from V and 3 bases from J, the gap between germline ends came to 14 bases. The CDR3 region is CASTFWGGTDTQYF. Here the CDR3 DNA reads TGTGCCAGCACCTTCTGGGGAGGAACAGATACGCAGTATTTT.

This chain links TRBV21-1 with TRBJ2-7; no DNA check was done on the table's D call, TRBD2. TRBV21-1 is flagged as a pseudogene. There are 17 residues in the CDR3. The DNA for the CDR3 is TGTGCCAGCAGCATCACCAAGCGGGAGGGCAGATTCTACGAGCAGTACTTC. Encoded protein: CASSITKREGRFYEQYF.

The J gene is TRBJ1-1, the V gene TRBV12-3 or TRBV12-4; D not certain. V was clipped by 6 bases and J by 7 bases, with 12 bases between them. This CDR3 has 12 residues. The CDR3 DNA sequence: TGTGCCAGCAGCTACTGGACTAATGAAGCTTTCTTT. Amino acids: CASSYWTNEAFF.

The chain's CDR3 is CASSLGTGAGNTIYF. The DNA of the CDR3 is TGTGCCAGCAGCTTAGGGACAGGCGCTGGAAACACCATATATTTT. The chain has TRBV13 and TRBJ1-3; TRBD1 might be the D (6 bases). CDR3 size: 15 residues. V lost 0 bases to trimming and J lost 2 bases, with 8 bases between them. Germline V lookup: CDR1 PRHDT, CDR2 FYEKMQ (reference sequence). The full variable domain, in which reference TRBV13 and TRBJ1-3 provide the parts outside the CDR3, is AAGVIQSPRHLIKEKRETATLKCYPIPRHDTVYWYQQGPGQDPQFLISFYEKMQSDKGSIPDRFSAQQFSDYHSELNMSSLELGDSALYFCASSLGTGAGNTIYFGEGSWLTVV.

This sequence joins TRBV20-1 and TRBJ2-5; 13 nucleotides line up with TRBD2. The CDR3 totals 17 residues. Germline loops: CDR1 DFQATT, CDR2 SNEGSKA (reference sequence). Losses at the gene ends were 0 bases for V and 4 bases for J; bases not matched to a gene: 8. The CDR3 DNA is TGCAGTGCTAGAGATTCTGGACTAGCGGGAGCAGGAGAGACCCAGTACTTC. Translating it yields CSARDSGLAGAGETQYF.

The chain links TRBV4-1 to TRBJ1-2; D is ambiguous. This CDR3 spans 17 amino acids. Germline lookup yields CDR1 MGHRA and CDR2 YSYEKL. The V end lost 3 bases, the J end lost 7 bases, and 24 bases lay between the germline ends. CDR3 in amino acids: CASSQMALAGRTLGYTF. In DNA form, the CDR3 reads TGCGCCAGCAGCCAGATGGCCCTGGCGGGCCGGACGCTTGGCTACACCTTC.

This clonotype came up many times. V is TRBV7-8 and J is TRBJ2-1, with a weak D call TRBD2 (5 bases). The CDR3 is made up of 18 amino acids. V was trimmed by 1 base and J by 0 bases, leaving 16 bases between them. CDR1 and CDR2 (germline): SGHVS, FQNEAQ. The CDR3 is CASSLVARQTSSYNEQFF. DNA of the CDR3: TGTGCCAGCAGCTTAGTAGCGCGCCAGACAAGCTCCTACAATGAGCAGTTCTTC.

This clonotype was observed a handful of times. The rearrangement uses TRBV7-2 and TRBJ1-5, with D possibly TRBD1 on 5 matching bases. Germline assignment: CDR1 SGHTA and CDR2 FQGNSA. V was trimmed by 3 bases and J by 9 bases, leaving 6 bases between them. The CDR3 is 11 amino acids. CDR3 amino acids: CASSFGGPQHF. The CDR3 DNA reads TGTGCCAGCAGCTTCGGGGGGCCCCAGCATTTT.

This chain uses TRBV11-3 with TRBJ2-7; a weak D match, TRBD2 (6 bases). V was trimmed by 5 bases and J by 2 bases, leaving 16 bases between them. This CDR3 comprises 15 residues. Germline CDR1 and CDR2: SGHNT and YENEEA. This chain's CDR3 is CASSREGGAPYEQYF. DNA for the CDR3: TGTGCCAGCAGCCGCGAGGGCGGGGCCCCCTACGAGCAGTACTTC.

A few counts support this clonotype. The gene calls are TRBV7-2 and TRBJ2-7; D uncertain. Germline CDR1 and CDR2: SGHTA and FQGNSA. This CDR3 has 12 residues. Trimming cost V 5 bases and J 5 bases, with 10 bases left between them. CDR3 DNA: TGTGCCAGCAGCGCGTTTCAGGACGAGCAGTACTTC. Its translation is CASSAFQDEQYF.